Included here is one T cell receptor beta chain sequence, with context. The sample is drawn from a study of blood T cell repertoires in COVID-19. Overall study: The samples span acute and convalescent COVID-19 from the United States, Italy and Spain.

Germline V gene lookup returns CDR1 LNHDA and CDR2 SQIVND (reference sequence). Trimming pared 7 bases from V and 6 bases from J, leaving 17 bases between. The CDR3 is made up of 14 amino acids. Source study methods: Amplification from reference gene primers served as the basis for estimated nucleated cell counts. TCRdb's copy holds only in-frame clones and misses some; the assay was immunoSEQ multiplex PCR. From that table come the V and J calls and clone size; the DNA was used to work out D and trimming. The data contain about 120,000 clones, 80% to 90% of them singletons. This TCR was sampled from a woman aged 45-65 years with acute or convalescent COVID-19. The sequenced material came from peripheral blood. V gene TRBV19 combines with J gene TRBJ2-3, with a tentative D call TRBD2 (5 bases). This CDR3 reads CASTRKLGADTQYF. The CDR3 DNA sequence: TGTGCCAGTACCCGTAAGTTGGGAGCTGATACGCAGTATTTT.